This TCR beta chain was identified in a study of blood T cell repertoires in COVID-19. Study overall: The cDNA or gDNA used as material had been derived from T cells, B-cell-depleted T cells, or PBMCs.

Per the germline V gene, CDR1 is SGHDT and CDR2 is YYEEEE. V was shortened by 0 bases and J by 5 bases, with 8 bases between the two germline ends. The CDR3 runs to 14 residues. In the original workflow: From reference gene primer amplification, estimates of nucleated cell counts were derived. Produced via immunoSEQ multiplex PCR; TCRdb's table is partial and in-frame only. V and J calls and clone size come straight from that table; D and trimming were deduced from the DNA. This table has around 310,000 clones, 75% to 90% appearing once. Donors in Cohort 3 counted as recovered after two negative PCRs, clearance, or symptom resolution.

The J gene is TRBJ2-2, the V gene TRBV5-6; D unresolved. The specimen sequenced was PBMCs or T cells enriched from blood (not recorded which). The TCR was taken from a man aged 30 to 45 who had recovered from COVID-19. The CDR3 is CASSLDPSTGELFF. The CDR3 DNA is TGTGCCAGCAGCTTGGATCCGAGTACCGGGGAGCTGTTTTTT.